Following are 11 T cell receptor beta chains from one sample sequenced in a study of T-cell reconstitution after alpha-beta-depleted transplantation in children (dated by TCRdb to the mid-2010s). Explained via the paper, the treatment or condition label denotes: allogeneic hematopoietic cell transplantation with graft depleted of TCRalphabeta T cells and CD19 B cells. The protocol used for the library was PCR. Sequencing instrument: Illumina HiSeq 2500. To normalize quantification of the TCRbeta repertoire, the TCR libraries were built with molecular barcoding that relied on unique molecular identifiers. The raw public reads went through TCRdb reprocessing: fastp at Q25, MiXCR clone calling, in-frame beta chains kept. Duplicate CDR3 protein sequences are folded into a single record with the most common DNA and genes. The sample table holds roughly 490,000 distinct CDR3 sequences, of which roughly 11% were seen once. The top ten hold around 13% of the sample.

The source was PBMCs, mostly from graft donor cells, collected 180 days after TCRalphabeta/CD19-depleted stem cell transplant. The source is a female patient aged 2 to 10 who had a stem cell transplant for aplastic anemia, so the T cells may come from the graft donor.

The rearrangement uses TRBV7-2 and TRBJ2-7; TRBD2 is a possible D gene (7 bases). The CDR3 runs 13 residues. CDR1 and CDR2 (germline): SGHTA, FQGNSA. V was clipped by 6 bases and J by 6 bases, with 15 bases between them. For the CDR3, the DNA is TGTGCCAGCAGAAGGGGGGGGTTGGGCGAGCAGTACTTC. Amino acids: CASRRGGLGEQYF.

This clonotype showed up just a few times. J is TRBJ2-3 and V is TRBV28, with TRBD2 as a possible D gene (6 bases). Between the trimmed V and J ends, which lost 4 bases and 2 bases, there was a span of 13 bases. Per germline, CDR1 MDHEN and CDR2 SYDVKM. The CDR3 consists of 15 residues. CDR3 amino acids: CASSSQRAYTDTQYF. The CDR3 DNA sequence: TGTGCCAGCAGTTCGCAGCGGGCCTACACAGATACGCAGTATTTT.

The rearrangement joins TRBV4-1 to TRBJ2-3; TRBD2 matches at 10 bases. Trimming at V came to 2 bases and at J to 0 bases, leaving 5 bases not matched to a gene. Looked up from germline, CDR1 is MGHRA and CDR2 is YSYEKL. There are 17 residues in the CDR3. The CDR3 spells CASSQRTSGQSTDTQYF. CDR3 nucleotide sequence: TGCGCCAGCAGCCAACGGACTAGCGGCCAGAGCACAGATACGCAGTATTTT.

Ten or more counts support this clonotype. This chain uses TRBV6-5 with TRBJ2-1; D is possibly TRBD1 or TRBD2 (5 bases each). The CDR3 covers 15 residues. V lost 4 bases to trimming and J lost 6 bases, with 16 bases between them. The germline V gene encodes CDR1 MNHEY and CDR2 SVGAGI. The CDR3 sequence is CASSSGTWAPNEQFF. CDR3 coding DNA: TGTGCCAGCAGTTCCGGGACCTGGGCGCCCAATGAGCAGTTCTTC.

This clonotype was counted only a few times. The CDR3: CSAQPGQGYAGELFF. CDR3 bases: TGCAGTGCCCAGCCGGGACAGGGGTACGCCGGGGAGCTGTTTTTT. The V call is TRBV20-1, the J call TRBJ2-2; 10 bases agree with TRBD1. The V segment lost 6 bases and the J segment 6 bases; nucleotides outside the gene matches: 10. The CDR3 is 15 amino acids. Per germline, CDR1 DFQATT and CDR2 SNEGSKA (reference sequence).

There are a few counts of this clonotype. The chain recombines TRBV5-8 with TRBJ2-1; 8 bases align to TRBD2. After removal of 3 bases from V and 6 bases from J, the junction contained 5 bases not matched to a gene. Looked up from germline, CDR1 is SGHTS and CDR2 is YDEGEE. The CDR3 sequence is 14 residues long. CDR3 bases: TGTGCCAGCAGCTCCCTAGCGGGCTTCAATGAGCAGTTCTTC. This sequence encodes CASSSLAGFNEQFF.

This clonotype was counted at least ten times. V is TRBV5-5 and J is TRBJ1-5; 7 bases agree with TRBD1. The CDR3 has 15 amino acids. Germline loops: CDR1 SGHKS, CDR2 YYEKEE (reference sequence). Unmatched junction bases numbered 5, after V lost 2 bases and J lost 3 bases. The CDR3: CASSLVGGTNQPQHF. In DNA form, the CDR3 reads TGTGCCAGCAGCTTAGTAGGGGGCACCAATCAGCCCCAGCATTTT.

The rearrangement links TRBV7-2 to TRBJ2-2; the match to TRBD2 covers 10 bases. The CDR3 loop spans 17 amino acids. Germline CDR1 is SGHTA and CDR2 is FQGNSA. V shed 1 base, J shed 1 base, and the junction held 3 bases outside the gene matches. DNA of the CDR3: TGTGCCAGCAGCTTAGTAGTAGCGGGAGGGAACACCGGGGAGCTGTTTTTT. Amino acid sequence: CASSLVVAGGNTGELFF.

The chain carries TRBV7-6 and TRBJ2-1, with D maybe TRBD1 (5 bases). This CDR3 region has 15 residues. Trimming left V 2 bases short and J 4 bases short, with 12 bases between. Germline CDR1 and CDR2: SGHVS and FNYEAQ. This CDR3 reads CASSLWQGSYNEQFF. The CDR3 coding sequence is TGTGCCAGCAGCTTATGGCAGGGAAGTTACAATGAGCAGTTCTTC.

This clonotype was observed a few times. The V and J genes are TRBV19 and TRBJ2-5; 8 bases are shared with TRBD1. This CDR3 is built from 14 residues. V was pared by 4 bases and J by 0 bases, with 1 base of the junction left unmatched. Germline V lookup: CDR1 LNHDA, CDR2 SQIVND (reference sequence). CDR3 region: CASSRTGHQETQYF. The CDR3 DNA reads TGTGCCAGTAGTAGGACAGGGCACCAAGAGACCCAGTACTTC.

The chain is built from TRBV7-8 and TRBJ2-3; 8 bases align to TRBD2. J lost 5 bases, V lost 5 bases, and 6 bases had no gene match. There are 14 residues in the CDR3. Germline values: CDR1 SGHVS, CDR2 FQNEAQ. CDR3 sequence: CASSPSGRGDTQYF. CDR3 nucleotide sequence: TGTGCCAGCAGCCCCAGCGGGAGAGGAGATACGCAGTATTTT.